The entry below describes one T cell receptor beta chain. Its antigen remains unidentified. The CDR3 length is 13 residues. The V gene's germline CDR1 is SGHRS and CDR2 YFSETQ. The trim removed 4 bases at V and 7 bases at J, leaving 5 bases unmatched. The sample originates from a study of blood T cells in healthy people across ages. Investigators took around 10 milliliters of peripheral blood from every donor. Overall study results and limits: PBMC samples, being unsorted, prevented any conclusive comparison of naive and antigen-experienced cells. Expanded clonotype changes were possibly confounded by unknown donor CMV status.

It was with a sample-barcoded 5' primer and a J-beta primer mix that a second PCR of roughly 6 to 12 cycles was run. Every cDNA was tagged by a template-switch adaptor with 12 random nucleotides. TCRdb re-called the 5' RACE reads through MiXCR, storing one row per CDR3 protein. Of under 850,000 distinct CDR3 sequences in the sample, 35% to 40% were seen once. Sequencing was performed on blood. This chain links TRBV5-1 with TRBJ1-1; TRBD1 agrees at 9 bases. The sequence derives from a man younger than 30 in good health. CDR3 sequence reads: CASSLGQGGEAFF. The CDR3 DNA follows: TGCGCCAGCAGCCTGGGACAGGGCGGTGAAGCTTTCTTT.